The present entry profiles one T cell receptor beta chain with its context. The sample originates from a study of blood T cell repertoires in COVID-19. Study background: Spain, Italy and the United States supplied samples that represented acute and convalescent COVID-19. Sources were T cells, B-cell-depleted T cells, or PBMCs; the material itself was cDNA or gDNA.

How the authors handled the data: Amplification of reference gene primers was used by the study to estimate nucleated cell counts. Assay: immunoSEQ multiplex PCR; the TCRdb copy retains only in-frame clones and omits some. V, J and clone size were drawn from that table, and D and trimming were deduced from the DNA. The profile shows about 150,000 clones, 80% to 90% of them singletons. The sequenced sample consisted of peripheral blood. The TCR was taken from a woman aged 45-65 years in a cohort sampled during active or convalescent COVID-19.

CDR3 sequence reads: CAWSGQKAFF. CDR3 sequence (DNA): TGTGCCTGGAGTGGGCAGAAAGCTTTCTTT. This rearrangement joins TRBV30 to TRBJ1-1, with D uncertain. The germline gives CDR1 GTSNPN, CDR2 SVGIG (reference sequence). V was clipped by 1 base and J by 9 bases, with 6 bases between them. This CDR3 contains 10 residues.